This T cell receptor (beta chain) was profiled in a study of cytomegalovirus exposure and HLA in healthy donors. In the PCR, 60 Vbeta and 13 Jbeta primers were used. Profiling relied on immunoSEQ multiplex PCR, and the TCRdb table lists in-frame clones only, not all of them. The table has about 180,000 clones, over 80% seen once. The CDR3 is 16 residues long. V shed 5 bases, J shed 6 bases, and the junction held 12 bases outside the gene matches. Per germline, CDR1 LNHDA and CDR2 SQIVND (reference sequence). Regarding the study as a whole: Beyond CMV serostatus, there was no information to go on about immune exposure.

In regard to this clone: Its antigen is unidentified.

This chain connects TRBV19 to TRBJ2-1; TRBD2 agrees at 8 bases. Sequencing was performed on PBMCs. The receptor's source is a man in his forties in good health and CMV-seronegative. The CDR3 DNA reads as TGTGCCAGTAGTCCGCTAGCGGGTTCTAGGGGCAATGAGCAGTTCTTC. This gives the protein CASSPLAGSRGNEQFF. Looking up the rest from reference TRBV19 and TRBJ2-1 gives the full variable domain: DGGITQSPKYLFRKEGQNVTLSCEQNLNHDAMYWYRQDPGQGLRLIYYSQIVNDFQKGDIAEGYSVSREKKESFPLTVTSAQKNPTAFYLCASSPLAGSRGNEQFFGPGTRLTVL.